The 28 T cell receptor beta chains below were found in one sample sequenced in a study of T cells in women clearing cervical HPV infection. TCRdb's copy holds only in-frame clones and misses some; the assay was immunoSEQ multiplex PCR. The ten top clones account for 7.6%, within a sample of about 41,000 clones. Sequencing was performed on blood buffy coat. Receptors originate from a woman aged 18-69 years with a cervical HPV16 infection that either progressed to CIN3+ or cleared (not recorded which).

To note about this clone: From the germline J gene comes the end of the CDR3, since the read stops 3 residues before it. The chain is built from TRBV10-2 and TRBJ2-1, with TRBD2 as a possible D gene (6 bases). Looked up from germline, CDR1 is WSHSY and CDR2 is SAAADI. CDR3 length: 13 amino acids. V was clipped by 3 bases and J by 4 bases, with 7 bases between them. The sequenced part of the CDR3 DNA is TGCGCCAGCAGTGACGGGGGATACAATGAG. It yields the protein CASSDGGYNE. The whole CDR3 reads CASSDGGYNEQFF.

A remark on this clone: The observed sequence ends 3 residues before the CDR3 terminus, with the missing tail filled in from the germline J gene. J is TRBJ2-1 and V is TRBV18; 7 bases line up with TRBD2. CDR3 length equals 14 residues. V shed 3 bases, J shed 7 bases, and the junction held 6 bases outside the gene matches. The germline V gene has CDR1 KGHSH and CDR2 LQKENI. The sequenced part of the CDR3 DNA is TGTGCCAGCTCACCCCTTGGCGGGGGAAATGAG. Its translation: CASSPLGGGNE. The full CDR3 protein is CASSPLGGGNEQFF.

To note about this clone: The observed sequence ends 3 residues before the CDR3 terminus, with the missing tail filled in from the germline J gene. The V and J genes are TRBV6-1 and TRBJ1-2; D remains unclear. The CDR3 sequence is 14 residues long. V was cut by 1 base and J by 4 bases, with 10 bases left in between. The V gene's germline CDR1 is MNHNS and CDR2 SASEGT. The CDR3 region is CASSEGANGYGYTF. CDR3 DNA, as far as it was read: TGTGCCAGCAGTGAAGGGGCCAACGGCTATGGC.

About this clone: Read coverage stops 3 residues before the CDR3 terminus; the germline J gene supplies the remainder. The rearrangement uses TRBV7-9 and TRBJ1-2, with unresolved D. V dropped 5 bases and J dropped 4 bases, with 14 bases sitting between them. The CDR3 is made up of 14 amino acids. CDR1 is SEHNR and CDR2 is FQNEAQ in the germline V gene (reference sequence). The part of the CDR3 DNA that was read is TGTGCCAGCAGCCTAAGCGGGATCCGCTATGGC. Translated, it gives CASSLSGIRYG. The whole CDR3 region reads CASSLSGIRYGYTF.

As regards this clone: The read falls 3 residues short of the CDR3 end, and the missing part is taken from the germline J gene. The chain has TRBV30 and TRBJ1-6; D is possibly TRBD1 (5 bases). CDR1 and CDR2 (germline): GTSNPN, SVGIG (reference sequence). V was shortened by 2 bases and J by 7 bases, with 21 bases between the two germline ends. The CDR3 is 17 amino acids. The CDR3 DNA, read in part, is TGTGCCTGGAGTTCCCTATTTGCGGGGAAGGGGAATTCACCC. It specifies CAWSSLFAGKGNSP. The entire CDR3 protein reads CAWSSLFAGKGNSPLHF. The full variable domain, its missing parts supplied by reference TRBV30 and TRBJ1-6, is SQTIHQWPATLVQPVGSPLSLECTVEGTSNPNLYWYRQAAGRGLQLLFYSVGIGQISSEVPQNLSASRPQDRQFILSSKKLLLSDSGFYLCAWSSLFAGKGNSPLHFGNGTRLTVT.

Comment on this clone: The read halts 3 residues ahead of the CDR3 end, with the missing end drawn from the germline J gene. This sequence joins TRBV10-3 and TRBJ1-2, with a tentative D call TRBD1 (5 bases). Germline CDR1 reads ENHRY; CDR2 reads SYGVKD. This CDR3 contains 13 residues. The ends were cut back, 7 bases at V and 4 bases at J, with 13 bases in the middle. The chain's CDR3 is CAITPQGSYGYTF. The CDR3 DNA, read in part, is TGTGCCATCACTCCCCAGGGATCCTATGGC.

In regard to this clone: The observed sequence ends 3 residues before the CDR3 terminus, with the missing tail filled in from the germline J gene. This chain connects TRBV5-4 to TRBJ2-1, with a possible D match to TRBD2 (5 bases). Germline CDR1 is SGHNT and CDR2 is YYREEE (reference sequence). This CDR3 is built from 14 residues. V was trimmed by 6 bases and J by 8 bases, leaving 18 bases between them. The sequenced part of the CDR3 DNA is TGTGCCAGCAAGACCCTGAGGGTTCCCGATGAG. Protein product: CASKTLRVPDE. The entire CDR3 sequence reads CASKTLRVPDEQFF.

About this clone: The read halts 3 residues ahead of the CDR3 end, with the missing end drawn from the germline J gene. The chain recombines TRBV18 with TRBJ1-2, with a weak D call TRBD1 (5 bases). This CDR3 is built from 12 residues. The germline V gene has CDR1 KGHSH and CDR2 LQKENI. Trimming removed 6 bases at V and 2 bases at J, with 7 bases between. Incomplete CDR3 DNA: TGTGCCAGCTCGGAGGGGAACTATGGC. It yields the protein CASSEGNYG. The full CDR3 protein reads CASSEGNYGYTF.

Note on this clone: The CDR3 end falls 3 residues outside the read, so it is completed with the germline J gene. The rearrangement joins TRBV10-2 to TRBJ2-1; 10 positions agree with TRBD2. V lost 7 bases, J lost 3 bases, and 6 bases stayed unmatched. The CDR3 is made up of 15 amino acids. From germline, CDR1 is WSHSY and CDR2 SAAADI. CDR3 protein: CASKRTSGNYNEQFF. The CDR3 DNA, read in part, is TGCGCCAGCAAAAGGACTAGCGGAAACTACAATGAG.

A word on this clone: The read comes to an end 3 residues before the CDR3 does, leaving the germline J gene to fill in the end. V and J are TRBV2 and TRBJ1-5; D gene uncertain. The germline V gene has CDR1 SNHLY and CDR2 FYNNEI. V lost 0 bases and J 4 bases, leaving 10 bases between the germline ends. The CDR3 sequence is 15 residues long. CDR3 DNA, as far as it was read: TGTGCCAGCAGTGAAGCGTTAGCTGGGAATCAGCCC. It specifies CASSEALAGNQP. The whole CDR3 protein reads CASSEALAGNQPQHF.

Incomplete CDR3 DNA: TGTGCCGTCAACGGTAAGGACAATAACTACGAG. The encoded protein is CAVNGKDNNYE. The full CDR3 sequence reads CAVNGKDNNYEQYF. The V call is TRBV10-3, the J call TRBJ2-7; D may be TRBD1 (5 bases). The observed sequence ends 3 residues before the CDR3 terminus, with the missing tail filled in from the germline J gene. Trimming stripped 11 bases from V and 3 bases from J, with 20 bases between. CDR1 and CDR2 from the germline V gene are ENHRY and SYGVKD. The CDR3 is 14 amino acids.

On this clone itself: The CDR3 goes on 3 residues after the read ends, and that part is filled in from the germline J gene. The V gene is TRBV6-1, the J gene TRBJ2-3, with 8 positions matching TRBD2. There are 15 residues in the CDR3. J lost 4 bases, V lost 2 bases, and 5 bases had no gene match. Germline V gene sequence: CDR1 MNHNS, CDR2 SASEGT. CDR3 DNA, as far as it was read: TGTGCCAGCAGTGAAACGGGGGGGCCCGCAGATACG. It translates to CASSETGGPADT. The whole CDR3 reads CASSETGGPADTQYF.

As for this clone: The read stops 3 residues short of the end of the CDR3; the missing end is completed from the germline J gene. The chain uses TRBV19 and TRBJ1-1, with 12 bases aligning to TRBD1. Germline loops: CDR1 LNHDA, CDR2 SQIVND (reference sequence). The CDR3 extends over 17 amino acids. Unmatched junction bases numbered 12, after V lost 7 bases and J lost 3 bases. CDR3: CASTALGTGGSYTEAFF. Partial CDR3 DNA: TGTGCCAGTACCGCTCTGGGGACAGGGGGCTCGTACACTGAA.

In regard to this clone: The sequenced fragment ends 3 residues before the CDR3 boundary, so the rest is inferred from the germline J gene. The chain carries TRBV5-5 and TRBJ1-1; TRBD1 might be the D (5 bases). Germline V gene sequence: CDR1 SGHKS, CDR2 YYEKEE (reference sequence). V was pared by 5 bases and J by 6 bases, with 14 bases between. This CDR3 has 13 amino acids. The CDR3 loop reads CASSSSGVSEAFF. CDR3 DNA, as far as it was read: TGTGCCAGCAGTTCCTCGGGGGTCTCTGAA.

About this clone: Read sequence stops 3 residues before the CDR3 end, and the germline J gene provides the missing end. The V call is TRBV18, the J call TRBJ1-3; D gene uncertain. V was shortened by 4 bases and J by 0 bases, with 13 bases between the two germline ends. There are 16 residues in the CDR3. Germline CDR1 KGHSH, CDR2 LQKENI. The CDR3 DNA, read in part, is TGTGCCAGCTCACTTAGCGCAGGCCACTCTGGAAACACC. As protein: CASSLSAGHSGNT. From start to end, the CDR3 is CASSLSAGHSGNTIYF.

Worth noting for this clone: The CDR3 is cut off 3 residues early in the read; its end comes from the germline J gene. The chain joins TRBV20-1 to TRBJ2-7, with TRBD2 matching over 9 bases. The CDR3 has 14 amino acids. CDR1 is DFQATT, CDR2 SNEGSKA, per germline (reference sequence). V dropped 5 bases and J dropped 1; count of bases not matched to a gene: 6. The chain's CDR3 is CSALPGLASYEQYF. CDR3 DNA (partial): TGCAGTGCTCTCCCGGGACTAGCTTCCTACGAG.

A remark on this clone: The missing CDR3 end, 3 residues past where the read stops, is filled in from the germline J gene. The chain carries TRBV7-2 and TRBJ2-5; D is perhaps TRBD2 (5 bases). From germline, CDR1 is SGHTA and CDR2 FQGNSA. V shed 4 bases and J shed 7 bases, with 10 bases lying between them. CDR3 size: 12 residues. CDR3 protein: CASSSLRGTQYF. The covered CDR3 bases are TGTGCCAGCAGCTCATTACGGGGGACC.

For this clone: The read is 3 residues too short to cover the CDR3 end, so that end is filled in from the germline J gene. V gene TRBV20-1 combines with J gene TRBJ2-7, with 9 bases fitting TRBD1. This CDR3 comprises 14 residues. J gave up 5 bases and V 2 bases, and 7 bases lay outside the gene matches. Looked up from germline, CDR1 is DFQATT and CDR2 is SNEGSKA (reference sequence). CDR3 bases read: TGCAGTGCTAGATTGCCGGGACAGGGAAACGAG. Protein sequence: CSARLPGQGNE. The whole CDR3 reads CSARLPGQGNEQYF.

As regards this clone: The DNA ends 3 residues before the CDR3 does, and the rest of the CDR3 is filled in from the germline J gene. The gene calls are TRBV18 and TRBJ1-3; a weak D match, TRBD1 (5 bases). The CDR3 length is 15 residues. V was pared by 2 bases and J by 1 base, with 9 bases between. The germline CDR1 and CDR2 sequences are KGHSH and LQKENI. CDR3 bases read: TGTGCCAGCTCACCAGACAGACCTTCTGGAAACACC. Protein sequence: CASSPDRPSGNT. The full-length CDR3 reads as CASSPDRPSGNTIYF.

Details on this clone: The CDR3 end lies 3 residues beyond the end of the read and is filled in from the germline J gene. The chain combines TRBV19 with TRBJ2-1; 12 bases fit TRBD2. The CDR3 extends over 16 amino acids. The J segment lost 1 base and the V segment lost 5 bases, leaving 3 bases of the junction unmatched. Germline V gene lookup returns CDR1 LNHDA and CDR2 SQIVND (reference sequence). The covered CDR3 bases are TGTGCCAGTAGTGACACTAGCGGGGGGTCCTACAATGAG. Translated, it gives CASSDTSGGSYNE. The full CDR3 protein reads CASSDTSGGSYNEQFF.

Details on this clone: From the germline J gene comes the end of the CDR3, since the read stops 3 residues before it. This chain uses TRBV27 with TRBJ2-7; TRBD1 might be the D (6 bases). Trimming shortened V by 2 bases and J by 3 bases, and 11 bases separated the two germline ends. This CDR3 is 14 amino acids long. CDR1 and CDR2 from the germline V gene are MNHEY and SMNVEV (reference sequence). The CDR3: CASSLGGQLYEQYF. The covered CDR3 bases are TGTGCCAGCAGTTTAGGGGGACAACTCTACGAG.

The CDR3 sequence: CASSPQGGAMNTEAFF. The sequenced CDR3 bases are TGTGCCAGCAGCCCGCAAGGGGGTGCCATGAACACTGAA. The V call is TRBV7-3, the J call TRBJ1-1, with a tentative D call TRBD1 (6 bases). The read terminates 3 residues before the CDR3 end, so the remaining end is supplied by the germline J gene. V gave up 5 bases and J gave up 0 bases, with 16 bases separating them. The CDR3 has 16 amino acids. Germline V gene sequence: CDR1 SGHTA, CDR2 FQGTGA.

A remark on this clone: The CDR3 end lies 3 residues beyond the end of the read and is filled in from the germline J gene. V is TRBV3-1 (or the pseudogene TRBV3-2) and J is TRBJ1-1; D perhaps matches TRBD1 (5 bases). The CDR3 covers 15 residues. V was trimmed by 4 bases and J by 6 bases, leaving 18 bases between them. From germline, CDR1 is LGHDT and CDR2 YNNKEL (reference sequence). The CDR3 bases that were read are TGTGCCAGCAGCCGGGTTGAGGGGAGAACTGCTGAA. It translates to CASSRVEGRTAE. The entire CDR3 protein reads CASSRVEGRTAEAFF.

Notes on this clone: Sequencing ends 3 residues short of the CDR3 end; the germline J gene provides the rest. V and J are TRBV13 and TRBJ2-5, with D perhaps matching TRBD2 (5 bases). The CDR3 consists of 13 residues. Germline V gives CDR1 PRHDT, CDR2 FYEKMQ (reference sequence). Trimming stripped 6 bases from V and 4 bases from J, with 12 bases between. CDR3 DNA (partial): TGTGCCAGCAGGGACTTCCTCAGAGAGACC. Its translation is CASRDFLRET. In full, the CDR3 is CASRDFLRETQYF.

About this clone itself: The read is 3 residues too short to cover the CDR3 end, so that end is filled in from the germline J gene. The chain joins TRBV7-2 to TRBJ2-1; D perhaps matches TRBD1 (8 bases). V lost 5 bases and J 6 bases, leaving 17 bases between the germline ends. The CDR3 has 15 amino acids. Germline-derived CDR1 and CDR2 are SGHTA and FQGNSA. CDR3 residues: CASSPSGTGGNEQFF. The CDR3 bases that were read are TGTGCCAGCAGCCCGAGCGGGACAGGTGGCAATGAG.

The part of the CDR3 DNA that was read is TGTGCCAGCAGCCCCGACAGGTCCCTAAGCTCCTACAATGAG. This translates into CASSPDRSLSSYNE. The CDR3, in full, reads CASSPDRSLSSYNEQFF. V is TRBV4-2 and J is TRBJ2-1, with D possibly being TRBD1 (6 bases). The DNA ends 3 residues before the CDR3 does, and the rest of the CDR3 is filled in from the germline J gene. The ends were cut back, 4 bases at V and 0 bases at J, with 16 bases in the middle. Per the germline V gene, CDR1 is LGHNA and CDR2 is YNFKEQ. The CDR3 loop spans 17 amino acids.

With respect to this clone: The CDR3 extends 3 residues past the end of the read, so its final part is completed from the germline J gene. The rearrangement uses TRBV5-1 and TRBJ1-1, with TRBD1 matching over 8 bases. The CDR3 is 11 amino acids. The germline V gene has CDR1 SGHRS and CDR2 YFSETQ. The covered CDR3 bases are TGCGCCAGCATGATGGACAGGGTG. Amino acids: CASMMDRV. From start to end, the CDR3 is CASMMDRVAFF.

As for this clone: Read coverage stops 3 residues before the CDR3 terminus; the germline J gene supplies the remainder. This chain links TRBV20-1 with TRBJ1-5, with a possible D match to TRBD1 (6 bases). There are 16 residues in the CDR3. The germline V gene encodes CDR1 DFQATT and CDR2 SNEGSKA (reference sequence). The V end was cut by 0 bases, the J end by 5 bases, with 17 bases between. The CDR3 DNA, read in part, is TGCAGTGCTAGAGATATCAGTGGACAGAGCTATCAGCCC. This translates into CSARDISGQSYQP. The entire CDR3 reads CSARDISGQSYQPQHF.